Listed below are T cell receptor beta chains from one sample, sequenced in a study of cytomegalovirus exposure and HLA in healthy donors. Some clones are missing from TCRdb's copy, which holds only in-frame ones; the method was immunoSEQ multiplex PCR. Among more than 110,000 clones listed, 94% were seen once. Sequencing was performed on PBMCs. Source of these receptors: a man in his late teens or twenties in good health and CMV-seropositive. The CDR3 runs from the conserved cysteine through the conserved F or W. D genes are given only for firm matches. The listing skips clone size in some rows; elsewhere it reads once, few, many or a size class.

D gene,clone size,J gene,V gene,CDR3 protein,CDR3 DNA
TRBD1,.,TRBJ2-7,TRBV10-3,CASRTGDEQYF,TGTGCCAGCCGGACAGGGGACGAGCAGTACTTC
TRBD2,.,TRBJ2-7,TRBV10-3,CAISGRSSGSYEQYF,TGTGCCATCAGTGGTCGGTCTAGCGGGTCCTACGAGCAGTACTTC
.,once,TRBJ2-7,TRBV6-4,CASSDVGRFHEQYF,TGTGCCAGCAGTGATGTCGGGAGATTTCACGAGCAGTACTTC
TRBD2,.,TRBJ2-5,TRBV15,CATSPRPGTSGRKGETQYF,TGTGCCACCAGCCCCCGACCCGGGACTAGCGGGAGGAAGGGAGAGACCCAGTACTTC
.,once,TRBJ2-7,TRBV27,CASSPRSLAETYEQYF,TGTGCCAGCAGTCCAAGGAGTTTGGCAGAGACCTACGAGCAGTACTTC
.,once,TRBJ1-1,TRBV7-2,CASSPLPASAAEAFF,TGTGCCAGCAGCCCCCTACCGGCCTCGGCGGCTGAAGCTTTCTTT
TRBD1,.,TRBJ2-1,TRBV18,CASSPQGQAYNEQFF,TGTGCCAGCTCACCACAGGGACAGGCCTACAATGAGCAGTTCTTC
TRBD1,.,TRBJ1-2,TRBV6-5,CASGRQGLSNYGYTF,TGTGCCAGCGGACGACAGGGGCTGTCTAACTATGGCTACACCTTC
.,.,TRBJ2-1,TRBV29-1,CSVEGTGSGLDEQFF,TGCAGCGTTGAGGGAACGGGGTCCGGGTTGGATGAGCAGTTCTTC
.,.,TRBJ2-2,TRBV21-1,CASVWEAGSLGTGELFF,TGTGCCAGCGTATGGGAAGCGGGGAGCTTGGGCACCGGGGAGCTGTTTTTT
.,.,TRBJ2-7,TRBV27,CASSFRDSPTHEQYF,TGTGCCAGCAGTTTTAGGGACTCGCCTACCCACGAGCAGTACTTC
.,.,TRBJ2-7,TRBV19,CASSLNRDGNEQYF,TGTGCCAGTAGTTTAAACAGGGACGGTAACGAGCAGTACTTC
TRBD2,.,TRBJ2-5,TRBV28,CASSFRREGHGETQYF,TGTGCCAGCAGTTTTAGGCGGGAGGGCCACGGAGAGACCCAGTACTTC
.,.,TRBJ1-5,TRBV6-1,CASSAPSGLVQPQHF,TGTGCCAGCAGCGCTCCCTCCGGTCTTGTTCAGCCCCAGCATTTT
.,.,TRBJ1-1,TRBV5-1,CASSLALGGTEAFF,TGCGCCAGCAGCTTGGCCCTTGGCGGCACTGAAGCTTTCTTT
.,once,TRBJ1-4,TRBV19,CASSIAAAGDEKLFF,TGTGCCAGTAGTATAGCTGCAGCGGGGGATGAAAAACTGTTTTTT
TRBD1,.,TRBJ1-5,TRBV6-5,CASRLTGERNQPQHF,TGTGCCAGCAGACTAACAGGGGAACGGAATCAGCCCCAGCATTTT